A single TCR beta chain is shown here with its context. Only in-frame clones appear in the TCRdb table, and some are missing; sequencing was by immunoSEQ multiplex PCR. The sample contains about 730,000 clones, roughly 85% of which appear only once. This entry comes from a study of shared T cell receptors in the human thymus. V lost 3 bases, J lost 8 bases, and 8 bases stayed unmatched. The germline CDR1 and CDR2 sequences are MGHDK and SYGVNS. The CDR3 totals 14 residues. This sample was also put to use in a study of human thymus T cells. This second study notes: Within thymic and blood repertoires, V and J gene usage appeared to be biased.

This TCR was recovered from a girl younger than two with a congenital heart defect. The chain joins TRBV25-1 to TRBJ1-2, with 8 bases fitting TRBD1. Sample: thymocytes. The CDR3 sequence: CASSDLLGQGGYTF. In nucleotides, the CDR3 is TGTGCCAGCAGTGATCTGTTAGGACAGGGCGGCTACACCTTC.